Below, 26 T cell receptor beta chains from the same sample are listed, as sequenced in a study of cytomegalovirus exposure and HLA in healthy donors. It was with 60 Vbeta and 13 Jbeta primers that the PCR ran. Libraries were prepared by immunoSEQ multiplex PCR; TCRdb keeps only in-frame clonotypes and omits some of them. The sample gives fewer than 150,000 clones, approximately 71% of which show up once; nearly 5% is in the top ten. Sequencing input: PBMCs. The receptors here all came from a woman in her forties or fifties in good health and CMV-seronegative.

The gene calls are TRBV6-6 and TRBJ2-3; D is ambiguous. CDR1 MNHNY and CDR2 SVGAGI come from the germline V gene (reference sequence). The CDR3 runs 16 residues. V gave up 2 bases and J gave up 1 base, with 13 bases separating them. DNA for the CDR3: TGTGCCAGCAGTTACGGAACAGCCTTTGGCACAGATACGCAGTATTTT. Translated, it gives CASSYGTAFGTDTQYF.

This clone was seen just once. The genes are TRBV6-5 and TRBJ1-2; the D gene is possibly TRBD1 (5 bases). The V and J ends lost 6 bases and 4 bases respectively, with 12 bases between them. This CDR3 contains 13 residues. The germline gives CDR1 MNHEY, CDR2 SVGAGI. The CDR3 bases are TGTGCCAGCAGCCCAGGGCACCGCTATGGCTACACCTTC. It yields the protein CASSPGHRYGYTF.

This clone showed up just a few times. The chain joins TRBV5-6 to TRBJ1-6; the match to TRBD1 covers 8 bases. Trimming removed 4 bases from V and 5 bases from J; junction bases left unmatched: 8. CDR3 length: 16 amino acids. Per germline, CDR1 SGHDT and CDR2 YYEEEE. This CDR3 reads CASSRGQGPNNSPLHF. The CDR3 region has the DNA TGTGCCAGCAGCCGAGGACAGGGCCCGAATAATTCACCCCTCCACTTT.

Here the CDR3 reads CASSPSGPETQYF. The DNA of the CDR3 is TGTGCCAGCAGCCCCTCAGGCCCAGAGACCCAGTACTTC. The chain combines TRBV7-9 with TRBJ2-5; unclear D gene. The germline gives CDR1 SEHNR, CDR2 FQNEAQ (reference sequence). The V gene lost 5 bases and the J gene lost 4 bases, with 11 bases spanning the gap. CDR3 length: 13 residues.

The chain employs TRBV7-2 and TRBJ2-1; weak D call: TRBD2 (6 bases). The CDR3 spans 11 residues. Trimming shortened V by 5 bases and J by 12 bases, and 11 bases separated the two germline ends. Germline V lookup: CDR1 SGHTA, CDR2 FQGNSA. The CDR3 DNA follows: TGTGCCAGCAGCCGGGGACTCGGGCAGTTCTTC. Its protein product is CASSRGLGQFF.

This clone was counted between two and nine times. The rearrangement links TRBV4-2 to TRBJ1-4, with unresolved D. CDR3 length: 13 amino acids. The V and J ends lost 0 bases and 11 bases respectively, with 10 bases between them. CDR1 and CDR2 from the germline V gene are LGHNA and YNFKEQ. The CDR3 DNA is TGTGCCAGCAGCCAAGATCAGATGTCTAAACTGTTTTTT. Its protein product is CASSQDQMSKLFF.

The chain links TRBV30 to TRBJ2-3, with 8 nucleotides matching TRBD1. Germline CDR1 GTSNPN, CDR2 SVGIG (reference sequence). V lost 3 bases, J lost 4 bases, and 15 bases stayed unmatched. This CDR3 spans 17 amino acids. CDR3 sequence: CAWSPLQGAIMSDTQYF. The CDR3 region has the DNA TGTGCCTGGAGCCCGCTTCAGGGGGCGATAATGTCAGATACGCAGTATTTT.

The CDR3 DNA is TGTGCCAGCAGCTACCCCCGGGACAGGGGGGGCAATGAGCAGTTCTTC. This sequence encodes CASSYPRDRGGNEQFF. The chain links TRBV7-8 to TRBJ2-1, with TRBD1 identical over 11 bases. This CDR3 has 16 residues. CDR1 and CDR2 from the germline V gene are SGHVS and FQNEAQ. V was clipped by 4 bases and J by 6 bases; unmatched bases: 8.

The J gene is TRBJ2-5, the V gene TRBV6-5; TRBD2 matches 7 bases. The CDR3 contains 16 residues. Germline CDR1 is MNHEY and CDR2 is SVGAGI. Trimming removed 0 bases from V and 4 bases from J; junction bases left unmatched: 8. The CDR3 protein is CASSYSRGFLGETQYF. CDR3 nucleotides: TGTGCCAGCAGTTACTCGCGGGGGTTCTTAGGAGAGACCCAGTACTTC.

Only one count was recorded for this clone. The V gene is TRBV6-1, the J gene TRBJ1-3; the match to TRBD1 covers 8 bases. V trimming: 7 bases; J trimming: 0 bases; junction bases outside the gene matches: 5. The germline V gene encodes CDR1 MNHNS and CDR2 SASEGT. The CDR3 extends over 15 amino acids. The CDR3 bases are TGTGCCAGCACTCGACAGGGGAACTCTGGAAACACCATATATTTT. Amino acid sequence: CASTRQGNSGNTIYF.

CDR3 protein: CASSLEGTGQTQYF. CDR3 nucleotides: TGTGCCAGCAGTTTAGAAGGGACAGGGCAGACCCAGTACTTC. The chain combines TRBV27 with TRBJ2-5, with 9 bases that match TRBD1. Germline V gene lookup returns CDR1 MNHEY and CDR2 SMNVEV (reference sequence). Germline trimming cut 2 bases from V and 6 bases from J; bases unmatched to any gene: 4. The length of the CDR3 is 14 residues.

V gene TRBV9 combines with J gene TRBJ2-7; 7 bases are a match to TRBD2. V lost 4 bases and J lost 3; bases outside the gene matches: 10. Germline CDR1 reads SGDLS; CDR2 reads YYNGEE. CDR3 length: 15 amino acids. CDR3 sequence (DNA): TGTGCCAGCAGCCCAGCGGGGCAGGGTAGCTACGAGCAGTACTTC. Encoded protein: CASSPAGQGSYEQYF. Together with reference TRBV9 and TRBJ2-7, the CDR3 gives the full variable domain: DSGVTQTPKHLITATGQRVTLRCSPRSGDLSVYWYQQSLDQGLQFLIQYYNGEERAKGNILERFSAQQFPDLHSELNLSSLELGDSALYFCASSPAGQGSYEQYFGPGTRLTVT.

This sequence joins TRBV18 and TRBJ1-5; the match to TRBD1 covers 8 bases. The length of the CDR3 is 14 residues. Trimming cost V 6 bases and J 5 bases; bases outside gene matches: 6. Germline CDR1 KGHSH, CDR2 LQKENI. DNA for the CDR3: TGTGCCAGCTCCCGAGGACAGGGTGATCAGCCCCAGCATTTT. Its translation is CASSRGQGDQPQHF.

The rearrangement uses TRBV19 and TRBJ1-1; D is possibly TRBD1 (5 bases). The CDR3 is made up of 12 amino acids. The germline V gene encodes CDR1 LNHDA and CDR2 SQIVND (reference sequence). Trimming cost V 7 bases and J 8 bases, with 14 bases left between them. In nucleotides, the CDR3 is TGTGCCAGTAACCAGACGCCAGGGGAAGCTTTCTTT. This gives the protein CASNQTPGEAFF.

The chain links TRBV27 to TRBJ2-1; possible D gene TRBD1, 5 bases. This CDR3 has 13 residues. V was shortened by 2 bases and J by 9 bases, with 11 bases between the two germline ends. The germline CDR1 and CDR2 sequences are MNHEY and SMNVEV (reference sequence). The CDR3 spells CASSLSIRAEQFF. The CDR3 bases are TGTGCCAGCAGTTTAAGTATCAGGGCTGAGCAGTTCTTC.

The J gene is TRBJ2-1, the V gene TRBV4-1; maybe TRBD2 (7 bases). There are 19 residues in the CDR3. CDR1 and CDR2 from the germline V gene are MGHRA and YSYEKL. V lost 2 bases, J lost 11 bases, and 31 bases lay in between. The CDR3 here is CASSQSIPAWGGLEAKQFF. The CDR3 DNA sequence: TGCGCCAGCAGCCAATCTATACCGGCGTGGGGGGGCCTCGAGGCGAAGCAGTTCTTC.

This clone was recorded once. The chain links TRBV19 to TRBJ2-7, with a tentative D call TRBD1 (5 bases). V lost 7 bases, J lost 5 bases, and 21 bases lay in between. The CDR3 contains 15 residues. The germline V gene has CDR1 LNHDA and CDR2 SQIVND (reference sequence). CDR3 amino acids: CASNDPGAGINEQYF. The CDR3 DNA reads TGTGCCAGTAACGACCCTGGGGCAGGGATCAACGAGCAGTACTTC.

The chain links TRBV7-9 to TRBJ2-5; 15 bases align to TRBD2. The CDR3 totals 17 residues. The V and J ends lost 3 bases and 5 bases, in that order; junction bases with no gene match: 7. Germline-derived CDR1 and CDR2 are SEHNR and FQNEAQ (reference sequence). The CDR3 loop reads CASSFGTSGGTGETQYF. The CDR3 bases are TGTGCCAGCAGCTTCGGGACTAGCGGGGGGACGGGGGAGACCCAGTACTTC.

CDR3 in amino acids: CASSLSGGGAWETQYF. CDR3 nucleotides: TGTGCCAGCAGCTTATCTGGCGGGGGGGCATGGGAGACCCAGTACTTC. J is TRBJ2-5 and V is TRBV11-2, with 9 bases fitting TRBD2. V lost 2 bases and J lost 5; bases outside the gene matches: 9. CDR1 and CDR2 (germline): SGHAT, FQNNGV. The CDR3 consists of 16 residues.

In this sample, this clone turned up a few times. The V call is TRBV9, the J call TRBJ2-3; the match to TRBD2 covers 14 bases. V dropped 1 base and J dropped 6; count of bases not matched to a gene: 10. CDR3 length: 18 residues. CDR1 is SGDLS and CDR2 is YYNGEE in the germline V gene. The CDR3 loop reads CASSVTQGTSGGGDTQYF. In nucleotides, the CDR3 is TGTGCCAGCAGCGTAACTCAAGGGACTAGCGGGGGAGGGGATACGCAGTATTTT.

A remark on this clone: One junction end does not reproduce the germline sequence, and a read error may be involved. The J gene is TRBJ2-5, the V gene TRBV7-7; D may be TRBD1 (6 bases). The CDR3 sequence is 19 residues long. Germline V lookup: CDR1 SSHAT, CDR2 FNYEAQ (reference sequence). This chain's CDR3 is CASSLGPGVGHSNQETQYF. CDR3 in DNA: TGTGCTAGCAGCTTAGGTCCAGGGGTCGGTCATTCCAATCAAGAGACCCAGTACTTC.

The rearrangement links TRBV19 to TRBJ2-5; TRBD2 aligns across 13 bases. The CDR3 is 16 amino acids. Trimming removed 1 base from V and 2 bases from J; junction bases left unmatched: 1. CDR1 is LNHDA, CDR2 SQIVND, per germline (reference sequence). The CDR3 sequence: CASSIGGLAGQETQYF. In DNA, the CDR3 is TGTGCCAGTAGTATAGGGGGACTAGCGGGGCAAGAGACCCAGTACTTC.

This chain joins TRBV5-1 and TRBJ2-1, with 7 positions matching TRBD2. J was trimmed by 4 bases and V by 6 bases; bases with no gene match: 7. The CDR3 extends over 14 amino acids. In germline, CDR1 is SGHRS, CDR2 YFSETQ. CDR3 residues: CASTSGDFYNEQFF. The CDR3 DNA reads TGCGCCAGCACTAGCGGTGATTTTTACAATGAGCAGTTCTTC.

V and J are TRBV7-8 and TRBJ2-1; no definite D call. The CDR3 sequence is 14 residues long. V was shortened by 5 bases and J by 7 bases, with 15 bases between the two germline ends. Germline CDR1 is SGHVS and CDR2 is FQNEAQ. The chain's CDR3 is CASSEPSAGNEQFF. CDR3 in DNA: TGTGCCAGCAGCGAGCCCTCCGCCGGGAATGAGCAGTTCTTC.

In the case of this clone: Sequence at one end of the junction differs from germline and may be a read error. The genes are TRBV7-7 and TRBJ2-2; 13 bases match TRBD2. The germline CDR1 and CDR2 sequences are SSHAT and FNYEAQ (reference sequence). This CDR3 is built from 17 residues. The CDR3 nucleotides are TGTGCTAGCAGCTCTTGGACTAGCGGGGGCGTCACCGGGGAGCTGTTTTTT. Encoded protein: CASSSWTSGGVTGELFF.

The chain combines TRBV28 with TRBJ1-4; 10 bases line up with TRBD1. The junction had 6 bases not matched to a gene; V was cut back by 5 bases and J by 6 bases. CDR3 size: 15 residues. CDR1 and CDR2 from the germline V gene are MDHEN and SYDVKM. CDR3 nucleotides: TGTGCCAGCAGTACCCGGACAGGGGGAGATGAAAAACTGTTTTTT. Translated, it gives CASSTRTGGDEKLFF.